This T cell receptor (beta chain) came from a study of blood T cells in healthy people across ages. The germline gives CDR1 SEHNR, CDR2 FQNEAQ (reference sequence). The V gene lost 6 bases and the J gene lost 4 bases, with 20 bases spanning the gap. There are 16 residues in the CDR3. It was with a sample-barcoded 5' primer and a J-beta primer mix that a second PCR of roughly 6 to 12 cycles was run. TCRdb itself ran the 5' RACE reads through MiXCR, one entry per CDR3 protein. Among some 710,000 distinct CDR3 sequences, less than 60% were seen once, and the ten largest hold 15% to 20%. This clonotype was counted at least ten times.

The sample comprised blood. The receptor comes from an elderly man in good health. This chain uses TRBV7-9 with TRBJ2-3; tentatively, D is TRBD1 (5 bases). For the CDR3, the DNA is TGTGCCAGCAGTAGCAGGGCCGGGTGGGGTTCAGATACGCAGTATTTT. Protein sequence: CASSSRAGWGSDTQYF.